Listed below are T cell receptor beta chains from one sample, sequenced in a study of regulatory T cells in long-lasting Graves disease. TCRdb re-derived calls from the multiplex PCR reads in MiXCR, one entry per CDR3 protein. This table has fewer than 600,000 distinct CDR3 sequences, approximately 22% appearing once. The starting material was peripheral blood mononuclear cells (PBMCs), obtained when the disease was refractory, from a patient treated with antithyroid drugs. The source is a female donor with Graves disease. CDR3s include the opening cysteine and the closing phenylalanine or tryptophan. A D gene is named only where the DNA matches it firmly. Size is omitted from some rows. Given values are once, few, many or a class for expanded clones.

v_gene	j_gene	d_gene	abundance	CDR3aa	CDR3nt
TRBV12-3/TRBV12-4	TRBJ2-5	TRBD2	few	CASSWSGTSGGEGETQYF	TGTGCCAGCAGTTGGTCCGGGACTAGCGGGGGGGAGGGAGAGACCCAGTACTTC
TRBV10-3	TRBJ1-5	-	-	CAISDRRQGNSNQPQHF	TGTGCCATCAGTGATCGTCGGCAGGGGAATAGCAATCAGCCCCAGCATTTT
TRBV19	TRBJ1-5	-	-	CARAARRRRGQPQHF	TGTGCCAGGGCCGCGAGACGGCGTCGGGGTCAGCCCCAGCATTTT
TRBV5-4	TRBJ1-4	-	few	CASSFAGRGEKLFF	TGTGCCAGCAGCTTCGCAGGGAGAGGTGAAAAACTGTTTTTT
TRBV7-8	TRBJ1-1	-	few	CASSYRRGGGGTEAFF	TGTGCCAGCAGCTACCGGCGGGGCGGAGGCGGCACTGAAGCTTTCTTT
TRBV6-9	TRBJ2-7	TRBD2	-	CASSFPGGMGIYEQYF	TGTGCCAGCAGTTTCCCGGGAGGGATGGGAATCTACGAGCAGTACTTC
TRBV6-2/TRBV6-3	TRBJ1-6	-	-	CASNNGGRDNSPLHF	TGTGCCAGCAACAACGGTGGGAGGGATAATTCACCCCTCCACTTT
TRBV6-1	TRBJ2-5	TRBD2	many	CASTGTSRETQYF	TGTGCCAGCACCGGGACTAGCCGAGAGACCCAGTACTTC
TRBV19	TRBJ1-2	-	many	CASIGVGIYGYTF	TGTGCCAGTATTGGTGTAGGCATCTATGGCTACACCTTC
TRBV12-3/TRBV12-4	TRBJ2-5	TRBD2	many	CASSFPPGGPETQYF	TGTGCCAGCAGTTTTCCTCCGGGAGGGCCTGAGACCCAGTACTTC
TRBV3-1	TRBJ1-1	TRBD1	-	CASSPTRTGVTEAFF	TGTGCCAGCAGCCCTACTCGTACAGGGGTCACTGAAGCTTTCTTT
TRBV30	TRBJ1-1	-	-	CAWRDYRTEAFF	TGTGCCTGGAGGGATTATAGGACTGAAGCTTTCTTT
TRBV19	TRBJ1-4	TRBD1	-	CATRVGDRATF	TGTGCCACTAGGGTTGGGGACAGAGCCACTTTT
TRBV7-2	TRBJ2-5	TRBD1	many	CASSQEDRVLETQYF	TGCGCCAGCAGCCAAGAGGACAGGGTGTTGGAGACCCAGTACTTC
TRBV11-2	TRBJ2-7	TRBD2	many	CASSQTSDEQYF	TGTGCCAGCAGCCAGACTAGCGACGAGCAGTACTTC
TRBV28	TRBJ2-5	-	-	CASSTTQGAETQYF	TGTGCCAGCAGTACCACACAGGGAGCCGAGACCCAGTACTTC
TRBV6-1	TRBJ1-1	-	few	CASTTTTGNTEAFF	TGTGCCAGCACAACCACGACAGGGAACACTGAAGCTTTCTTT
TRBV7-8	TRBJ2-2	TRBD2	many	CASSYGLDSTGELFF	TGTGCCAGCAGTTACGGACTAGATAGTACCGGGGAGCTGTTTTTT
TRBV3-1	TRBJ2-4	-	-	CASSSPGGARNIQYF	TGTGCCAGCAGCTCTCCGGGCGGGGCCCGAAACATTCAGTACTTC
TRBV7-9	TRBJ1-6	TRBD1	-	CASGLTGAVSPLHF	TGTGCCAGCGGTTTGACAGGGGCTGTGTCACCCCTCCACTTT
TRBV20-1	TRBJ2-7	TRBD2	-	CSARGVGRETYEQYF	TGCAGTGCTAGAGGGGTGGGGCGGGAGACCTACGAGCAGTACTTC
TRBV2	TRBJ1-3	-	many	CASSGGNSGNTIYF	TGTGCCAGCAGTGGCGGAAACTCTGGAAACACCATATATTTT
TRBV7-9	TRBJ2-7	-	few	CASSLTGSESYEQYF	TGTGCCAGCAGCTTAACCGGGTCAGAGTCCTACGAGCAGTACTTC
TRBV7-2	TRBJ1-4	-	few	CASSRGGSNEKLFF	TGTGCCAGCAGCAGGGGAGGATCTAATGAAAAACTGTTTTTT
TRBV7-2	TRBJ2-3	-	few	CASSLDPSRFTQYF	TGTGCCAGCAGCCTAGACCCATCACGATTTACGCAGTATTTT
TRBV6-2/TRBV6-3	TRBJ2-1	TRBD1	-	CASRQQGFDEQFF	TGTGCCAGCAGACAACAGGGGTTTGATGAGCAGTTCTTC
TRBV27	TRBJ2-5	TRBD2	few	CASSLWGGRETQYF	TGTGCCAGCAGTTTATGGGGAGGGCGAGAGACCCAGTACTTC
TRBV2	TRBJ2-2	TRBD2	many	CASIGTSGKGTGELFF	TGTGCCAGCATCGGGACTAGCGGGAAGGGCACCGGGGAGCTGTTTTTT
TRBV19	TRBJ1-5	-	few	CASSIFPGSPGHPQHF	TGTGCCAGTAGTATCTTTCCAGGGTCCCCGGGACACCCCCAGCATTTT
TRBV4-1	TRBJ1-4	-	-	CASSQGVEGTPNEKLFF	TGCGCCAGCAGCCAAGGAGTTGAGGGGACCCCGAATGAAAAACTGTTTTTT
TRBV10-3	TRBJ1-5	TRBD1	few	CAISDGQGNNQPQHF	TGTGCCATCAGTGATGGACAGGGAAACAATCAGCCCCAGCATTTT
TRBV5-5	TRBJ2-6	-	-	CASSLGGTNALTF	TGTGCCAGCAGCTTAGGGGGTACCAACGCCCTGACTTTC
TRBV12-3/TRBV12-4	TRBJ1-5	-	many	CASSLIPREPQHF	TGTGCCAGCAGTTTAATACCGAGGGAGCCCCAGCATTTT
TRBV7-2	TRBJ2-5	TRBD2	-	CASSPGVSSGSGETQYF	TGTGCCAGCAGCCCGGGGGTGTCAAGCGGGAGTGGGGAGACCCAGTACTTC
TRBV7-2	TRBJ2-5	TRBD2	many	CASSFGLAGGQETQYF	TGTGCCAGCAGCTTCGGACTAGCGGGAGGGCAAGAGACCCAGTACTTC
TRBV7-3	TRBJ2-5	TRBD2	many	CASSPTAGLQETQYF	TGTGCCAGCAGCCCCACGGCGGGACTACAAGAGACCCAGTACTTC
TRBV28	TRBJ1-3	-	few	CASSFPWGANGNTIYF	TGTGCCAGCAGTTTCCCCTGGGGGGCAAATGGAAACACCATATATTTT
TRBV5-1	TRBJ1-1	-	-	CASSFKQGRDTEAFF	TGCGCCAGCAGCTTTAAACAGGGTCGGGACACTGAAGCTTTCTTT
TRBV24-1	TRBJ2-5	TRBD1	many	CATSDVGTEQETQYF	TGTGCCACCAGTGATGTCGGGACAGAGCAAGAGACCCAGTACTTC
TRBV12-3/TRBV12-4	TRBJ2-1	-	-	CASSFTLGNEQFF	TGTGCCAGCAGTTTTACGCTCGGTAATGAGCAGTTCTTC
TRBV18	TRBJ1-6	-	-	CASSPGLTTGSPLHF	TGTGCCAGCTCACCGGGACTCACCACTGGGTCACCCCTCCACTTT
TRBV4-2	TRBJ2-3	TRBD2	-	CASSQVKAGGGDTQYF	TGTGCCAGCAGCCAAGTAAAAGCGGGAGGAGGAGATACGCAGTATTTT
TRBV7-9	TRBJ2-1	-	-	CASSYTQGEQFF	TGTGCCAGCAGCTATACTCAGGGGGAGCAGTTCTTC
TRBV12-3/TRBV12-4	TRBJ1-1	-	many	CASSWEGMGEAFF	TGTGCCAGCAGTTGGGAGGGAATGGGTGAAGCTTTCTTT
TRBV20-1	TRBJ2-7	-	many	CSALTGTGSYEQYF	TGCAGTGCCCTCACCGGGACGGGATCCTACGAGCAGTACTTC
TRBV19	TRBJ2-4	-	few	CASRRGRDNDIQYF	TGTGCCAGTCGGAGGGGCAGGGATAATGACATTCAGTACTTC
TRBV9	TRBJ2-6	TRBD2	once	CASSLPLAGGSGANVLTF	TGTGCCAGCAGCTTACCATTAGCGGGAGGCTCTGGGGCCAACGTCCTGACTTTC
TRBV19	TRBJ2-2	TRBD1	many	CASSWTGPTGELFF	TGTGCCAGTAGTTGGACAGGCCCCACCGGGGAGCTGTTTTTT
TRBV28	TRBJ1-1	-	many	CASRRDSNFKAFF	TGTGCCAGCAGACGAGACAGTAACTTTAAAGCTTTCTTT
TRBV7-9	TRBJ1-5	-	-	CASSHETSGHQPQHF	TGTGCCAGCAGCCACGAAACATCAGGCCATCAGCCCCAGCATTTT
TRBV29-1	TRBJ2-7	-	many	CSVAYGGQGAYEQYF	TGCAGCGTTGCCTACGGGGGGCAGGGGGCTTACGAGCAGTACTTC
TRBV5-1	TRBJ2-5	-	-	CASSFSTGRGETQYF	TGCGCCAGCAGCTTTTCGACCGGGAGAGGAGAGACCCAGTACTTC
TRBV12-3/TRBV12-4	TRBJ2-7	-	many	CASSLMGGGYEQYF	TGTGCCAGCAGTTTAATGGGTGGAGGCTACGAGCAGTACTTC
TRBV6-2/TRBV6-3	TRBJ2-5	-	few	CASSFSLLQETQYF	TGTGCCAGCAGTTTCTCCCTCCTTCAAGAGACCCAGTACTTC
TRBV28	TRBJ1-1	-	few	CASSVQTAPLLNTEASF	TGTGCCAGCAGTGTCCAGACAGCCCCTTTATTGAACACTGAAGCTTCCTTT
TRBV6-1	TRBJ2-7	TRBD1	many	CATGQVLYEQYF	TGTGCCACCGGACAGGTATTATACGAGCAGTACTTC
TRBV20-1	TRBJ1-1	-	few	CSAPKPNTEAFF	TGCAGTGCTCCCAAACCTAACACTGAAGCTTTCTTT
TRBV24-1	TRBJ1-5	TRBD1	-	CATSGTGQHF	TGTGCCACCAGTGGGACAGGGCAGCATTTT
TRBV6-2/TRBV6-3	TRBJ2-5	-	many	CATARPPRGETQYF	TGTGCCACTGCCAGACCCCCCCGGGGAGAGACCCAGTACTTC
TRBV2	TRBJ1-1	-	-	CASSEMGRNTEAFF	TGTGCCAGCAGTGAAATGGGGAGAAACACTGAAGCTTTCTTT